A single sample is the source of the 12 T cell receptor beta chains below, sequenced in a study of T cell responses to AZD1222 COVID-19 vaccine. TCRdb keeps only in-frame clones here, not all; method: immunoSEQ multiplex PCR. Of 95,000 to 150,000 clones listed, 88% are singletons. This material consisted of peripheral blood, taken on day 0 of AZD1222 vaccination. All receptors come from an adult in good health.

This sequence joins TRBV10-3 and TRBJ2-1; D might be TRBD1 or TRBD2, each matching 5 bases. V lost 2 bases and J 4 bases, leaving 9 bases between the germline ends. The CDR3 has 14 residues. The germline gives CDR1 ENHRY, CDR2 SYGVKD. This chain's CDR3 is CAISERGGYNEQFF. The CDR3 DNA reads TGTGCCATCAGTGAGCGGGGCGGATACAATGAGCAGTTCTTC.

CDR3 DNA sequence: TGTGCCCTCGGGACGGACAATGAGCAGTTCTTC. Translation gives CALGTDNEQFF. The chain recombines TRBV10-3 with TRBJ2-1; TRBD1 or TRBD2 may be the D gene (5 bases each). Germline V gene sequence: CDR1 ENHRY, CDR2 SYGVKD. The CDR3 consists of 11 residues. The germline V and J ends were trimmed by 11 bases and 5 bases, with 10 bases remaining between them.

The V gene is TRBV19, the J gene TRBJ1-2, with no clear D. V was trimmed by 7 bases and J by 2 bases, leaving 8 bases between them. Germline values: CDR1 LNHDA, CDR2 SQIVND (reference sequence). The CDR3 is 12 amino acids. CDR3 sequence reads: CASTTWNYGYTF. CDR3 nucleotide sequence: TGTGCCAGTACCACTTGGAACTATGGCTACACCTTC.

This clone is a singleton in its sample. The chain uses TRBV5-1 and TRBJ2-3; no reliable D call. The CDR3 has 14 amino acids. The germline V gene encodes CDR1 SGHRS and CDR2 YFSETQ. The V and J ends lost 0 bases and 6 bases respectively, with 11 bases between them. The CDR3 spells CASSLGQLLDTQYF. The CDR3 DNA reads as TGCGCCAGCAGCTTGGGGCAGCTACTGGATACGCAGTATTTT.

The V call is TRBV19, the J call TRBJ2-2; a weak D match, TRBD1 (7 bases). V gave up 6 bases and J gave up 7 bases, with 15 bases separating them. The CDR3 has 14 amino acids. The germline CDR1 and CDR2 sequences are LNHDA and SQIVND (reference sequence). As DNA, the CDR3 is TGTGCCAGTAGGTCCCAGGGGGGCATCGGGGAGCTGTTTTTT. It is translated as CASRSQGGIGELFF.

This chain links TRBV7-6 with TRBJ2-3, with D unresolved. This CDR3 region has 13 residues. V was shortened by 5 bases and J by 9 bases, with 15 bases between the two germline ends. The germline V gene encodes CDR1 SGHVS and CDR2 FNYEAQ. Here the CDR3 DNA reads TGTGCCAGCAGCCTTACGTCCGGATTGACGCAGTATTTT. This sequence encodes CASSLTSGLTQYF.

The V gene is TRBV5-1, the J gene TRBJ2-6; D is ambiguous. CDR1 SGHRS and CDR2 YFSETQ come from the germline V gene. V was shortened by 5 bases and J by 0 bases, with 6 bases between the two germline ends. The CDR3 has 14 amino acids. Here the CDR3 reads CASRAVSGANVLTF. In DNA, the CDR3 is TGCGCCAGCAGAGCAGTCTCTGGGGCCAACGTCCTGACTTTC.

The chain employs TRBV3-1 (or the pseudogene TRBV3-2) and TRBJ2-3; D is ambiguous. With 9 bases removed from V and 6 bases from J, the gap between germline ends came to 19 bases. CDR1 and CDR2 from the germline V gene are LGHDT and YNNKEL (reference sequence). The CDR3 consists of 14 residues. This CDR3 is CASRSDLHQDTQYF. The CDR3 nucleotides are TGTGCCAGTCGATCAGACCTTCATCAGGATACGCAGTATTTT.

The chain links TRBV5-6 to TRBJ1-1; D may be TRBD1 (6 bases). This CDR3 has 15 amino acids. Germline V gives CDR1 SGHDT, CDR2 YYEEEE. Trimming took 4 bases from V and 1 from J, leaving 14 bases between them. CDR3 sequence: CASSPVPGANTEAFF. DNA of the CDR3: TGTGCCAGCAGCCCAGTACCGGGGGCGAACACTGAAGCTTTCTTT.

The V gene is TRBV7-2, the J gene TRBJ2-2, with D perhaps matching TRBD2 (6 bases). Germline CDR1 and CDR2: SGHTA and FQGNSA. CDR3 size: 17 residues. Trimming pared 4 bases from V and 6 bases from J, leaving 21 bases between. The DNA for the CDR3 is TGTGCCAGCAGCTCCCCTGCGGGGTCTCTCGGGGCCGGGGAGCTGTTTTTT. Translated: CASSSPAGSLGAGELFF.

This clone was seen once. DNA for the CDR3: TGCGCCAGCAGCCAACGCGACAGGGGCCGGGATGGCTACACCTTC. Translated, it gives CASSQRDRGRDGYTF. This chain joins TRBV4-3 and TRBJ1-2; 8 nucleotides line up with TRBD1. V trimming: 2 bases; J trimming: 6 bases; junction bases outside the gene matches: 8. Looked up from germline, CDR1 is LGHNA and CDR2 is YSLEER. CDR3 length equals 15 residues.

The V and J genes are TRBV18 and TRBJ1-2; D possibly corresponds to TRBD1 (6 bases). The germline V gene encodes CDR1 KGHSH and CDR2 LQKENI. The V and J ends lost 4 bases and 2 bases respectively, with 8 bases between them. This CDR3 has 13 residues. CDR3 protein: CASSQGTNYGYTF. In DNA form, the CDR3 reads TGTGCCAGCTCACAGGGGACAAACTATGGCTACACCTTC.